This T cell receptor (beta chain) stems from a study of T cell clonality in common variable immunodeficiency (dated by TCRdb to between 2014 and 2016). Points the paper makes about the study in general: Correlations between repertoire features and clinical complications were limited by patient heterogeneity within the CVID cohort. Reportedly, TCRbeta sequences from CVID had fewer deletions and N-nucleotide insertions, and highly modified clones with 13 or more V deletions were absent from CVID. CVID subjects shared fewer TCRbeta clones with each other than healthy controls did (p < 0.0001). Compared with healthy controls, CVID subjects showed increased TCRbeta clonality (t-test p = 0.018), a feature most characteristic of about a third of subjects. Even though DNA input was the same, control samples had an average of about 90,000 unique sequences each, compared with 30,000 to 40,000 in CVID samples. The authors noted that sequencing repertoires of T cell subpopulations would be needed to clarify what caused the increased clonality in CVID.

This clone has at least ten counts. The antigen it recognizes is unknown. Read sequence stops 3 residues before the CDR3 end, and the germline J gene provides the missing end. For sequencing input, CVID and control samples contributed equivalent amounts of genomic DNA. For every sample, a 60 bp segment covering the rearranged TCRbeta CDR3 region was amplified and then sequenced. The immunoSEQ assay, a bias-corrected multiplex PCR combined with high-throughput sequencing, was used for TCRbeta amplification. The study's processing was this. Every unique nucleotide sequence was considered a clone and was annotated with V, D and J genes, copy number and frequency. Sequences were labeled productive if in frame, and non-productive if out of frame or containing stop codons. As previously described, Shannon's entropy was used to calculate clonality. Mean CDR3 Kyte-Doolittle hydropathy was derived from the predicted amino acid sequences of productive clones. The R hclust function was used to hierarchically cluster scaled V gene usage with Manhattan distance and complete linkage. To assess clone sharing by CDR3 amino acid sequence, 12 repertoires per group were resampled over 100 rounds. Repertoires were searched for fewer than 85 published EBV-specific and nearly 250 published CMV-specific TCRbeta sequences. After a couple of CVID samples that produced fewer than 10,000 sequences were dropped from the analysis, roughly 42 CVID repertoires remained. TCRdb obtained this table from immuneACCESS and retained in-frame rearrangements with V and J assigned. These tables miss some clones; where compared with another copy, unresolved V genes account for less than half of the shortfall, and the remainder is unexplained. The V and J calls and clone size were taken over from that table, and D and trimming were inferred from the DNA. There are approximately 18,000 clones in this sample, and none of them is a singleton. About 6.8% of the sample is held by the ten biggest clonotypes.

Standard criteria were used to diagnose CVID, namely serum IgG, IgA and/or IgM reduced below the normal range together with specific antibody deficiency. There were some 42 subjects in the CVID group (about 29 male and some 15 female), ranging in age from 9 to 64 years, with a mean age of around 40. Most CVID patients and most healthy controls were of Caucasian heritage. At the time of study participation, every CVID subject had been on replacement immunoglobulin therapy for at least one year. At the time of blood collection, no CVID subject was ill or was being treated with immunomodulatory or immunosuppressive medication. Heparinized peripheral whole blood samples of roughly 4.5 to 8 ml were collected from each donor. Genomic DNA from adults with common variable immune deficiency (CVID) and from healthy adult controls was used to sequence TCRbeta CDR3 repertoires. Diluted blood was density-centrifuged over Hypaque 1077 or Ficoll-Paque to isolate peripheral blood mononuclear cells. Unsorted mononuclear cells served as the source of genomic DNA, which was extracted either by Qiagen column purification or by a centrifugation-based method.

CDR3 length: 17 amino acids, cysteine to phenylalanine. The CDR3 was read in part: 42 bases, with the frame set at base 1. Via the germline V gene (reference sequence), CDR1 is LNHDA and CDR2 SQIVND. V is cut by 6 bases and J by 1 base, and the space between the germline ends is 19 bases. The clonotype was recovered from a human donor with common variable immunodeficiency. Recombination connected TRBV19 to TRBJ2-1, with a weak D call of TRBD2 (6 bases match). Sample: peripheral blood mononuclear cells. The part of the CDR3 DNA that was read is TGTGCCAGTAGGGACCTAAGCAGGGAGGCTTCCTACAATGAG. This yields the protein CASRDLSREASYNE. The whole CDR3 region reads CASRDLSREASYNEQFF.